This TCR beta chain was documented in a study of radiation and T cells in renal cell carcinoma. Time point indicated: baseline pretreatment blood. Stated treatment: 15 Gy SBRT to primary tumor, nephrectomy 4 weeks later. Here immunoSEQ multiplex PCR was the method, and the copy in TCRdb shows in-frame clones only, minus some. The data hold 90,000 to 95,000 clones, with approximately 83% observed a single time. This CDR3 has 13 amino acids. The V end lost 5 bases, the J end lost 7 bases, and 15 bases lay between the germline ends. CDR1 is SGHRS, CDR2 YFSETQ, per germline. Source: blood, taken from a patient whose treatment included radiotherapy and nephrectomy. This rearrangement joins TRBV5-1 to TRBJ2-5; D tentatively fits TRBD1 or TRBD2 (6 bases each). This sequence was found in a man in his sixties with renal cell carcinoma. CDR3: CASRAIGGGTQYF. In DNA, the CDR3 is TGCGCCAGCAGGGCCATTGGAGGGGGGACCCAGTACTTC.